The rows below give T cell receptor beta chains drawn from one sample of a study of beta chain features in type 1 diabetes. Assay: immunoSEQ multiplex PCR; the TCRdb copy retains only in-frame clones and omits some. The sample comprises around 430,000 clones, 30% of which are singletons, and around 0.065% rests with the top ten. Sequenced material: naive CD4+ T cells from blood. Receptor source: a man younger than 35 in good health. Both conserved end residues are part of each CDR3. A D gene is named only where the DNA matches it firmly. Expanded clones get a size class; other rows say once, few or many, or leave the size out.

-,TRBV5-1,TRBJ2-5,-,CASSLGSIETQYF,TGCGCCAGCAGCTTGGGTAGTATTGAGACCCAGTACTTC
TRBD2,TRBV7-2,TRBJ2-1,-,CASSLGASGSNEQFF,TGTGCCAGCAGCTTAGGGGCTAGCGGGAGCAATGAGCAGTTCTTC
-,TRBV7-2,TRBJ2-3,-,CASRFRGFLADTQYF,TGTGCCAGCCGATTCCGAGGGTTCTTAGCAGATACGCAGTATTTT
-,TRBV7-2,TRBJ1-2,few,CASSLDRGYGYTF,TGTGCCAGCAGCTTAGATAGGGGTTATGGCTACACCTTC
-,TRBV18,TRBJ2-3,-,CASSPQGAAGSADTQYF,TGTGCCAGCTCACCACAGGGGGCGGCGGGATCGGCAGATACGCAGTATTTT
-,TRBV18,TRBJ2-1,few,CASSPPGSNNEQFF,TGTGCCAGCTCACCACCTGGGAGCAACAATGAGCAGTTCTTC
-,TRBV30,TRBJ2-1,few,CAWTPELVGLQFF,TGTGCCTGGACCCCCGAACTAGTGGGGTTGCAGTTCTTC
-,TRBV29-1,TRBJ1-4,few,CSVEDWGREKLFF,TGCAGCGTTGAAGACTGGGGGCGTGAAAAACTGTTTTTT
TRBD2,TRBV18,TRBJ2-1,-,CASSPLPAGGVGEQFF,TGTGCCAGCTCACCACTCCCAGCGGGAGGGGTGGGAGAGCAGTTCTTC
-,TRBV6-1,TRBJ2-3,few,CASSGRGGTQYF,TGTGCCAGCAGTGGGAGAGGAGGTACGCAGTATTTT
-,TRBV18,TRBJ2-7,-,CASSQTGSEQYF,TGTGCCAGCTCACAGACAGGTTCCGAGCAGTACTTC
TRBD1,TRBV9,TRBJ2-1,-,CAGSVDQWDRGHNEQFF,TGTGCCGGCAGCGTAGATCAGTGGGACAGGGGGCACAATGAGCAGTTCTTC
-,TRBV30,TRBJ2-7,-,CAWSDRYEQYF,TGTGCCTGGAGTGACAGATACGAGCAGTACTTC
TRBD2,TRBV28,TRBJ2-3,-,CASNAPGGYTDTQYF,TGTGCCAGCAACGCTCCGGGGGGGTACACAGATACGCAGTATTTT
TRBD1,TRBV30,TRBJ2-7,few,CAWSPDRGEYEQYF,TGTGCCTGGAGTCCTGACAGGGGGGAATACGAGCAGTACTTC
-,TRBV11-1,TRBJ2-7,few,CASSLGSLDFYEQYF,TGTGCCAGCAGCTTGGGGAGCTTGGATTTCTACGAGCAGTACTTC
-,TRBV9,TRBJ2-7,few,CASSPHGEGVFEQYF,TGTGCCAGCAGCCCCCATGGGGAAGGGGTATTCGAGCAGTACTTC
TRBD2,TRBV4-1,TRBJ2-1,-,CASSQDGSGRDNEQFF,TGCGCCAGCAGCCAAGATGGTAGCGGGAGGGACAATGAGCAGTTCTTC
-,TRBV4-3,TRBJ2-5,few,CASSPSVRQDPPETQYF,TGCGCCAGCAGCCCATCCGTTCGACAGGACCCGCCAGAGACCCAGTACTTC
-,TRBV7-8,TRBJ2-1,-,CASSLATGSGSYNEQFF,TGTGCCAGCAGCTTAGCTACCGGTAGCGGCTCCTACAATGAGCAGTTCTTC
-,TRBV5-6,TRBJ2-2,-,CASSSLSGSNTGELFF,TGTGCCAGCAGCTCCCTCAGCGGATCGAACACCGGGGAGCTGTTTTTT
TRBD2,TRBV5-1,TRBJ2-7,-,CASSLGSGTGTSEQYF,TGCGCCAGCAGCTTGGGGTCGGGGACCGGGACTAGCGAGCAGTACTTC
-,TRBV9,TRBJ2-5,-,CASSFSQAQETQYF,TGTGCCAGCAGCTTCTCACAGGCCCAAGAGACCCAGTACTTC
-,TRBV10-3,TRBJ1-1,-,CAIGGGATEAFF,TGTGCCATCGGAGGGGGGGCCACTGAAGCTTTCTTT
-,TRBV2,TRBJ2-1,-,CASSRGPNGNEQFF,TGTGCCAGCAGTCGCGGACCGAACGGGAATGAGCAGTTCTTC
-,TRBV7-9,TRBJ2-2,-,CASSLAGGTGELFF,TGTGCCAGCAGCTTAGCTGGAGGGACCGGGGAGCTGTTTTTT
-,TRBV5-1,TRBJ2-3,-,CASSLGQADTQYF,TGCGCCAGCAGCTTGGGGCAAGCAGATACGCAGTATTTT
TRBD1,TRBV30,TRBJ1-6,-,CAWSVRGWYSPLHF,TGTGCCTGGAGTGTCAGGGGGTGGTATTCACCCCTCCACTTT
-,TRBV4-3,TRBJ2-7,-,CASSQDFASYEQYF,TGCGCCAGCAGCCAAGATTTTGCCTCCTACGAGCAGTACTTC
-,TRBV9,TRBJ2-3,-,CASSVSSGADTQYF,TGTGCCAGCAGCGTATCCTCCGGGGCGGATACGCAGTATTTT
TRBD2,TRBV28,TRBJ2-3,-,CASALAGVSDTQYF,TGTGCCAGCGCACTAGCGGGAGTTTCAGATACGCAGTATTTT
TRBD2,TRBV7-2,TRBJ2-3,few,CASSSRTSKIDTQYF,TGTGCCAGCAGCTCCCGGACTAGCAAAATAGATACGCAGTATTTT
-,TRBV30,TRBJ1-1,-,CAWSLGDLTEAFF,TGTGCCTGGAGTCTTGGGGACCTCACTGAAGCTTTCTTT
-,TRBV30,TRBJ2-2,few,CVREPKNTGELFF,TGTGTACGGGAGCCTAAGAACACCGGGGAGCTGTTTTTT
-,TRBV15,TRBJ2-3,few,CATGGWFGGSGDTQYF,TGTGCCACCGGAGGGTGGTTCGGCGGGTCTGGAGATACGCAGTATTTT
-,TRBV7-6,TRBJ1-1,-,CASSILRGTEAFF,TGTGCCAGCAGCATTCTCAGGGGCACTGAAGCTTTCTTT
-,TRBV28,TRBJ1-1,-,CASSTTNTEAFF,TGTGCCAGCAGTACTACCAACACTGAAGCTTTCTTT
TRBD2,TRBV29-1,TRBJ2-5,few,CSVEGGSGGYQYF,TGCAGCGTTGAGGGCGGGAGTGGGGGATACCAGTACTTC
-,TRBV11-1,TRBJ2-7,few,CASSLGTAYEQYF,TGTGCCAGCAGCTTAGGGACAGCCTACGAGCAGTACTTC
TRBD2,TRBV19,TRBJ2-3,-,CASSTHVAGATDTQYF,TGTGCCAGTAGTACCCATGTGGCGGGAGCGACAGATACGCAGTATTTT
TRBD1,TRBV6-5,TRBJ2-3,few,CASSSRRTGGTDTQYF,TGTGCCAGCAGTTCGCGACGGACAGGGGGCACAGATACGCAGTATTTT
-,TRBV4-1,TRBJ2-6,once,CASSARALSSGANVLTF,TGCGCCAGCAGTGCCAGGGCCTTGTCTTCTGGGGCCAACGTCCTGACTTTC
-,TRBV5-4,TRBJ1-2,-,CASSLVIDSDGYTF,TGTGCCAGCAGCTTGGTAATAGATTCGGATGGCTACACCTTC
TRBD2,TRBV30,TRBJ2-5,-,CAWSPGTSGIEETQYF,TGTGCCTGGTCTCCCGGGACTAGCGGGATAGAAGAGACCCAGTACTTC
-,TRBV10-3,TRBJ2-1,few,CAINGAGNEQFF,TGTGCCATCAATGGGGCCGGGAATGAGCAGTTCTTC
TRBD1,TRBV25-1,TRBJ1-2,-,CASSPGTGWSYYGYTF,TGTGCCAGCAGCCCCGGGACAGGGTGGTCCTATTATGGCTACACCTTC
TRBD2,TRBV30,TRBJ2-7,-,CACRTSGTYEQYF,TGTGCCTGTCGGACTAGCGGGACTTACGAGCAGTACTTC
TRBD1,TRBV19,TRBJ2-7,-,CASSKLRTGSEQYF,TGTGCCAGTAGTAAACTCAGGACAGGGTCCGAGCAGTACTTC
-,TRBV6-5,TRBJ2-3,-,CASTEPGADTQYF,TGTGCCAGCACCGAGCCAGGGGCAGATACGCAGTATTTT
-,TRBV9,TRBJ2-7,-,CASSVGLEELAQYF,TGTGCCAGCAGCGTAGGCCTTGAAGAGCTGGCGCAGTACTTC
-,TRBV6-6,TRBJ2-4,-,CASTPDLAKNIQYF,TGTGCCAGCACCCCGGACCTAGCCAAAAACATTCAGTACTTC
-,TRBV21-1,TRBJ2-7,few,CASSLPQPEQYF,TGTGCCAGCTCCCTACCCCAGCCCGAGCAGTACTTC
-,TRBV7-8,TRBJ2-7,few,CASSRNRDSGEQYF,TGTGCCAGCAGCCGGAACAGGGACTCGGGGGAGCAGTACTTC
-,TRBV28,TRBJ2-5,few,CASSWTTRRETQYF,TGTGCCAGCAGTTGGACTACCCGGAGAGAGACCCAGTACTTC
TRBD1,TRBV2,TRBJ1-4,-,CASSEQGGEEKLFF,TGTGCCAGCAGTGAGCAGGGGGGAGAAGAAAAACTGTTTTTT
-,TRBV18,TRBJ2-4,-,CASSPDRGRGSNIQYF,TGTGCCAGCTCACCCGACAGAGGGAGAGGGTCAAACATTCAGTACTTC
-,TRBV11-1,TRBJ2-1,few,CASRSDSVSYNEQFF,TGTGCCAGCAGATCGGACAGTGTCTCCTACAATGAGCAGTTCTTC